This record covers a single TCR beta chain. The antigen remains undetermined. Compared with germline, one end of the junction differs, possibly owing to a read error. 13 Jbeta primers and 60 Vbeta primers were used for the PCR. In the study's own analysis: As a later analysis found, there were tens of millions of unique TCR beta chains, of which some 9.9 million were shared. Profiled with immunoSEQ multiplex PCR; TCRdb holds only in-frame clones, not every one. V, J and clone size reflect that table, while D and trimming were determined from the DNA. The repertoire holds 110,000 or so clones, about 80% seen once, with about 5% in the top ten. The record originates from a study of cytomegalovirus exposure and HLA in healthy donors. Germline V gene data show CDR1 as SGHRS and CDR2 as YFSETQ. The CDR3 has 13 amino acids. Study-wide results and limits: In a later analysis, HLA-C alleles had the fewest associated TCRs, DRB1 alleles the most.

The sequenced material came from PBMCs. The sequence derives from a woman younger than 45 in good health and CMV-seropositive. The chain combines TRBV5-1 with TRBJ1-1; the D is unclear. The CDR3 region is CASSSTQNAEAFF. CDR3 in DNA: TGCGCCAGCAGCTCGACACAGAACGCTGAAGCTTTCTTT.